This T cell receptor (beta chain) was identified in a study of identical twins (dated by TCRdb to 2016 to 2018). About the study as a whole: The study deep-sequenced TCR alpha and beta repertoires from monozygotic twins, unrelated adults of various ages and cord blood to test whether fetal clonotypes persist. To rule out contamination, replicate twin experiments were performed at different times with different library preparation protocols.

Library creation used 5' RACE. The sequencer was an Illumina HiSeq 2000. Template switching introduced a universal primer binding site; the final cDNA contained a unique molecular identifier, enabling accurate counting of TCR cDNA molecules. Specific primers in the conserved constant-segment region were used to synthesize first-strand cDNA for the TCR alpha and beta chains. Each cDNA library was double barcoded, with a SMART-Mk sample barcode plus Illumina barcodes, to control for contamination. TruSeq adapter sequences, together with Illumina sample barcodes, were added in two successive PCR steps. Sequencing of the TCR alpha and beta cDNA libraries was done on the Illumina HiSeq platform using custom primers. Processing in the source paper ran as follows. MiGEC was used to process raw reads and extract unique molecular identifiers, and MiXCR was used to find CDR3 positions. For each individual, recombination models were inferred using an EM algorithm with the repgenHMM and IGoR tools. The tcR package in R was used for shared clonotype analysis, with sharing normalized by the product of cloneset sizes. To study raw recombination without the effects of thymic and clonal selection, out-of-frame nonproductive sequences were analyzed. The public reads were run again by TCRdb, first through fastp at Q25 and then through MiXCR, and only productive beta chains were kept. Records with the same CDR3 protein are collapsed into one entry carrying the most frequent genes and DNA. TCRdb's processing, not the authors' own work, is the source of the V and J calls. Within this sample are about 690,000 distinct CDR3 sequences, with 5.5% to 7.5% of them counted one time only. The ten largest clones take up under 2% of the sample.

Broader findings and caveats from the paper: Compared with coincidental sharing between unrelated individuals, out-of-frame TCR alpha sequences shared between twins had an excess of sequences with low generation probability. Excess twin sharing in beta out-of-frame sequences was weaker because fewer shared sequences lowered the signal-to-noise ratio. Fewer insertions were carried by abundant cord blood beta clonotypes, a similar but weaker trend appeared in young adult naive repertoires, and no such trend appeared in memory repertoires. In monozygotic twins, out-of-frame TCR alpha sharing was systematically underestimated by recombination models, although the models agreed with sharing between unrelated individuals. Invariant T cells such as MAIT and iNKT could partly confound zero-insertion analyses, although diverse VJ usage argued against such confounding for most clonotypes. Because the same donors could not be followed over many years, the conclusions relied on cross-sectional statistical analysis.

Only healthy Caucasian donors were included. Three unrelated non-twin adults were additionally sequenced: a male aged 18 to 29, a male aged 50 to 60 and a female aged 50 to 60. Using Miltenyi CD45RO+ enrichment and human naive T-cell isolation kits, memory (CD45RO+) and naive T cells were isolated from PBMC. This clonotype was counted only a few times. Its specific antigen is unknown. No qualities accompany the bases; no much larger clone lies one base away. Reading the germline V gene gives CDR1 SGDLS and CDR2 YYNGEE. Including the terminal cysteine and phenylalanine, the CDR3 comprises 13 residues. The read is trimmed to its CDR3 DNA, 39 bases read in frame from base 1. The V and J ends are trimmed by 2 bases and 6 bases, leaving 12 bases between them.

Rearrangement joined TRBV9 to TRBJ2-7; D gene: possibly TRBD1, on 5 matching bases. This receptor was taken from a man aged 18 to 29 in good health. The sequenced material came from naive T cells sorted from blood. In light of the paper, this sample's cell subset or site label describes: cells isolated with a human naive T-cell isolation kit. The CDR3 amino acid sequence is: CASSVQGSSEQYF. The bases read TGTGCCAGCAGCGTGCAGGGTTCGAGCGAGCAGTACTTC.